The rows below give T cell receptor beta chains drawn from one sample of a study of cytomegalovirus exposure and HLA in healthy donors. The method was immunoSEQ multiplex PCR; TCRdb's version includes in-frame clones alone and lacks a portion of them. Of 110,000 or so clones listed, roughly 12% are singletons. The sample taken for sequencing was PBMCs. These receptors were obtained from a man aged 40-50 years in good health and CMV-seropositive. Each CDR3 is given with its conserved first and last residue. The D gene is left open where the match is weak. Size values are once, few and many counts, or a class for expanded clones, and some rows have none.

size	V	length	D	J	DNA	CDR3
few	TRBV4-2	16	TRBD1	TRBJ1-2	TGTGCCAGCAGCCTAACCGCAGGGGGCCACGACTATGGCTACACCTTC	CASSLTAGGHDYGYTF
-	TRBV9	14	-	TRBJ1-1	TGTGCCAGCAGCCCCCGTGGCAGCGACACTGAAGCTTTCTTT	CASSPRGSDTEAFF
-	TRBV7-8	13	-	TRBJ1-2	TGTGCCAGCAGCTCCCAGGGTTTTTATGGCTACACCTTC	CASSSQGFYGYTF
few	TRBV5-1	14	-	TRBJ1-6	TGCGCCAGCAGCTTAACAGGGCCTAATTCACCCCTCCACTTT	CASSLTGPNSPLHF
-	TRBV5-1	15	-	TRBJ1-1	TGCGCCAGCAGGGTCGGGACCGCCGGGGGCACTGAAGCTTTCTTT	CASRVGTAGGTEAFF
-	TRBV5-4	15	-	TRBJ1-1	TGTGCCAGCAGCCCCCGGGGGGTGCTGAACACTGAAGCTTTCTTT	CASSPRGVLNTEAFF
few	TRBV19	14	-	TRBJ1-1	TGTGCCAGTAGTATAGGGGCAGCGAACACTGAAGCTTTCTTT	CASSIGAANTEAFF
few	TRBV29-1	16	-	TRBJ1-1	TGCAGCGTTGATGGTGTGGGTTCGGGTATGAACACTGAAGCTTTCTTT	CSVDGVGSGMNTEAFF
few	TRBV29-1	16	TRBD2	TRBJ2-5	TGCAGCGCCATAAGGGGGCTAGCGGGAGCGGGGGGGACCCAGTACTTC	CSAIRGLAGAGGTQYF
-	TRBV19	16	-	TRBJ2-6	TGTGCCAGTAGTATAGGCCGGGGAACTGGGGCCAACGTCCTGACTTTC	CASSIGRGTGANVLTF
-	TRBV27	12	-	TRBJ2-5	TGTGCCAGCAGTTACTTTCAAGAGACCCAGTACTTC	CASSYFQETQYF
-	TRBV5-6	15	TRBD1	TRBJ1-1	TGTGCCAGCAGCTGGCGGACAGGTAGGTTGACTGAAGCTTTCTTT	CASSWRTGRLTEAFF
few	TRBV28	15	-	TRBJ1-1	TGTGCCAGCAGTACCGACAGAGAAATGAACACTGAAGCTTTCTTT	CASSTDREMNTEAFF
few	TRBV28	16	TRBD1	TRBJ1-2	TGTGCCAGCAGACTCCACGGAGGGGGCACCTCCTATGGCTACACCTTC	CASRLHGGGTSYGYTF
-	TRBV19	15	TRBD1	TRBJ2-2	TGTGCCAGTAGTACCTCAGGGGGCGCGGGCGGGGAGCTGTTTTTT	CASSTSGGAGGELFF
few	TRBV7-9	13	TRBD1	TRBJ1-4	TGTGCCAGCAGCTCTCCGGGACAGGGAAAACTGTTTTTT	CASSSPGQGKLFF
-	TRBV10-1	14	TRBD1	TRBJ2-7	TGCGCCAGCAGTGGGGACAGGGGAGCGGGCGAGCAGTACTTC	CASSGDRGAGEQYF
few	TRBV11-3	16	TRBD2	TRBJ2-1	TGTGCCAGCAGCCCCGGGGCGGGAGGGCGCTGGGGTGAGCAGTTCTTC	CASSPGAGGRWGEQFF
-	TRBV2	15	TRBD2	TRBJ2-4	TGTGCCAGCAGTGAAGAAGCGGGGGTGGAAAACATTCAGTACTTC	CASSEEAGVENIQYF
-	TRBV7-8	17	TRBD1	TRBJ1-2	TGTGCCAGCAGCTTCTCATCGGGACAGGGGGAGGTCAATGGCTACACCTTC	CASSFSSGQGEVNGYTF
-	TRBV18	14	-	TRBJ2-2	TGTGCCAGCTCACCGACTTCGAACACCGGGGAGCTGTTTTTT	CASSPTSNTGELFF
-	TRBV5-1	16	TRBD1	TRBJ2-3	TGCGCCAGCAGCCCCGGGACAGGGGGGAGCACAGATACGCAGTATTTT	CASSPGTGGSTDTQYF
-	TRBV19	15	TRBD1	TRBJ1-5	TGTGCCAGTAGTGCTACTACAGGGGGTAATCAGCCCCAGCATTTT	CASSATTGGNQPQHF
-	TRBV7-9	16	-	TRBJ2-7	TGTGCCAGCAGCCTACCAATGGGGGCCATCTCCTACGAGCAGTACTTC	CASSLPMGAISYEQYF
few	TRBV5-1	20	-	TRBJ1-2	TGCGCCAGCAGTAAAGACCCGCTGGGAGCAGCCGCGGGAACTAACTATGGCTACACCTTC	CASSKDPLGAAAGTNYGYTF
few	TRBV7-6	15	TRBD1	TRBJ1-4	TGTGCCAGCAGCACCTACGGGACAGGGGGCGAAAAACTGTTTTTT	CASSTYGTGGEKLFF
few	TRBV12-1	14	-	TRBJ1-1	TGTGCCAGCAGCTCCAGACAGAGGAACACTGAAGCTTTCTTT	CASSSRQRNTEAFF
-	TRBV28	15	-	TRBJ2-6	TGTGCCAGCAGTCCGGACAGCTCTGGGGCCAACGTCCTGACTTTC	CASSPDSSGANVLTF
few	TRBV28	14	TRBD2	TRBJ2-7	TGTGCCAGCAGTTCAGCGGGGGGCTTCCGCGAGCAGTACTTC	CASSSAGGFREQYF
-	TRBV28	15	-	TRBJ2-6	TGTGCCAGCAGTTTGAGTTCCTCTGGGGCCAACGTCCTGACTTTC	CASSLSSSGANVLTF
few	TRBV18	15	TRBD2	TRBJ2-1	TGTGCCAGCTCACCCCTAGCGGGAGATTTTAATGAGCAGTTCTTC	CASSPLAGDFNEQFF
-	TRBV29-1	15	TRBD1	TRBJ1-2	TGCAGCGTTGATAACAGGGGGCTAGCGAACTATGGCTACACCTTC	CSVDNRGLANYGYTF
few	TRBV11-2	13	-	TRBJ2-5	TGTGCCAGCAGCTTAGTATACCAAGAGACCCAGTACTTC	CASSLVYQETQYF
few	TRBV6-1	14	-	TRBJ2-3	TGTGCCAGCAGTGAACAGGGTAGCACAGATACGCAGTATTTT	CASSEQGSTDTQYF
few	TRBV28	12	-	TRBJ1-2	TGTGCCAGCACCGGCAGCGAATATGGCTACACCTTC	CASTGSEYGYTF
-	TRBV12-5	13	-	TRBJ1-2	TGTGCTAGTGGTTCCCAGGCAGTATATGGCTACACCTTC	CASGSQAVYGYTF
few	TRBV7-9	12	-	TRBJ1-2	TGTGCCAGCAGCCGGGGGGAGAATGGCTACACCTTC	CASSRGENGYTF
-	TRBV28	18	-	TRBJ2-7	TGTGCCAGCAGTCCCCTCCGCGGTTTGGTGAAAGCTGACCACGAGCAGTACTTC	CASSPLRGLVKADHEQYF
few	TRBV6-1	15	TRBD1	TRBJ2-3	TGTGCCAGCAGTGAAACAGGGGTTAGCACAGATACGCAGTATTTT	CASSETGVSTDTQYF
few	TRBV25-1	13	-	TRBJ1-5	TGTGCCAGCAGTGGTCAGGGGTGGCAGCCCCAGCATTTT	CASSGQGWQPQHF
few	TRBV7-9	13	TRBD1	TRBJ2-7	TGTGCCAGCACCCTGGACAGGCCACCCCTGACGTACTTC	CASTLDRPPLTYF
-	TRBV7-8	16	-	TRBJ2-7	TGTGCCAGCAGCTTAGATGAGGTTGGGGCCTCCTACGAGCAGTACTTC	CASSLDEVGASYEQYF
few	TRBV5-1	14	TRBD1	TRBJ1-2	TGCGCCAGCAGCGCGGGACAGGTGAACTATGGCTACACCTTC	CASSAGQVNYGYTF
few	TRBV6-4	17	TRBD2	TRBJ2-1	TGTGCCAGCAGTGACTCCCCAAGCGGGGCCGATATCAATGAGCAGTTCTTC	CASSDSPSGADINEQFF
-	TRBV19	14	-	TRBJ1-5	TGTGCCAGTAGCTGGGGGACACAAAATCAGCCCCAGCATTTT	CASSWGTQNQPQHF
-	TRBV7-9	15	TRBD2	TRBJ2-1	TGTGCCAGCAGCTTACCGGGACTACCAACCAATGAGCAGTTCTTC	CASSLPGLPTNEQFF
few	TRBV18	14	-	TRBJ2-1	TGTGCCAGCTCCCCCCAGGGCGGACGAGAGGAGCAGTTCTTC	CASSPQGGREEQFF
-	TRBV27	14	TRBD1	TRBJ2-7	TGTGCCACCAGGGGAGGACAGGGGGCTTACGAGCAGTACTTC	CATRGGQGAYEQYF
few	TRBV28	15	TRBD2	TRBJ2-2	TGTGCCAGCAGTCGCGGGGGGGCGAACACCGGGGAGCTGTTTTTT	CASSRGGANTGELFF
-	TRBV4-1	17	TRBD2	TRBJ2-3	TGCGCCAGCAGCCGGGGACTAGCGGGTGCTAGCACAGATACGCAGTATTTT	CASSRGLAGASTDTQYF
-	TRBV5-6	15	TRBD1	TRBJ2-7	TGTGCCAGCAGCAAACGACAGGGGTGGTACTACGAGCAGTACTTC	CASSKRQGWYYEQYF
-	TRBV7-9	15	-	TRBJ1-1	TGTGCCAGCAGCTCCTCGACAGGCGTGAACACTGAAGCTTTCTTT	CASSSSTGVNTEAFF
-	TRBV15	15	TRBD1	TRBJ2-2	TGTGCCACCAGCGGCTCCGGGACAGGGATAGGGGAGCTGTTTTTT	CATSGSGTGIGELFF
-	TRBV27	15	-	TRBJ2-7	TGTGCCAGCAGCCACGGATGGGAGAGCTCCTACGAGCAGTACTTC	CASSHGWESSYEQYF
few	TRBV25-1	15	-	TRBJ2-3	TGTGCCAGCAGTGAATGGCAGGGGGGAACAGATACGCAGTATTTT	CASSEWQGGTDTQYF